This T cell receptor beta chain is from a study of T cell repertoires in cytomegalovirus infection. Study information: Evidence of both CMV infection and a matching HLA type came from public TCR beta signatures.

Germline CDR1 is SGHTA and CDR2 is FQGNSA. The CDR3 has 14 amino acids. V dropped 6 bases and J dropped 0 bases, with 11 bases sitting between them. This clonotype was observed at least ten times. Its matching antigen is unknown. The study's findings and limits: Based on cumulative public TCR beta family frequency, carriers of CMV plus the relevant HLA were identified. It was HLA-C-restricted CMV-specific TCR beta clonotypes that dominated the response ex vivo.

MiXCR was run by TCRdb on the reads, yielding one entry per CDR3 protein. The data show hundreds of thousands of distinct CDR3 sequences, 8% to 10% seen once. This receptor was taken from a human donor in good health (CMV status not recorded). Some clones in this sample may be carry-over from other donors' samples. The chain couples TRBV7-2 to TRBJ1-1; maybe TRBD1 (6 bases). What was sequenced was PBMCs. The CDR3 here is CASSLQGMNTEAFF. The CDR3 coding sequence is TGTGCCAGCAGTTTACAGGGAATGAACACTGAAGCTTTCTTT.